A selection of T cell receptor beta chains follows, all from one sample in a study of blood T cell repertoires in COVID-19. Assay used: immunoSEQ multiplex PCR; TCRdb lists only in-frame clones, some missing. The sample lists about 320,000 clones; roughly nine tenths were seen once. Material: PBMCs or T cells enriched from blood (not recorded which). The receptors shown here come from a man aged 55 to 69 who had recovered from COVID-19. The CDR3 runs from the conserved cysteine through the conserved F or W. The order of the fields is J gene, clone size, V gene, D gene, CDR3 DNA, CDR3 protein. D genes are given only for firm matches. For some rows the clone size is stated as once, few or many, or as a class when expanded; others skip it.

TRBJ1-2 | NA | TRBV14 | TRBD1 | TGTGCCAGCAGCCAGACGGGACAGAACTATGGCTACACCTTC | CASSQTGQNYGYTF
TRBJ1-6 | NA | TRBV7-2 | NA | TGTGCCAGCAGGGGGGGAGGGACCCTTACCTTTTATAATTCACCCCTCCACTTT | CASRGGGTLTFYNSPLHF
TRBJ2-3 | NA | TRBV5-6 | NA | TGTGCCAGCAGCCGTAGCGGAGCGACAGATACGCAGTATTTT | CASSRSGATDTQYF
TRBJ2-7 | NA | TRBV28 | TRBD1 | TGTGCCAGCTCGGGACAGGGGAAATCCGAGCAGTACTTC | CASSGQGKSEQYF
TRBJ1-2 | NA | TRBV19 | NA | TGTGCCAGTAGTATCCCTCCAGGGAGGGAATACTATGGCTACACCTTC | CASSIPPGREYYGYTF
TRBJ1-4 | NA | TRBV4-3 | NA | TGCGCCAGCAGCCTCTCACAGTCAAATAATGAAAAACTGTTTTTT | CASSLSQSNNEKLFF
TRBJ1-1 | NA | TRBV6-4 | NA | TGTGCCAGCAGTGACTCTCCTACCGAGACTGGAACTGAAGCTTTCTTT | CASSDSPTETGTEAFF
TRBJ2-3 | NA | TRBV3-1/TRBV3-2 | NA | TGTGCCAGCAGTGTAGCAGATACGCAGTATTTT | CASSVADTQYF
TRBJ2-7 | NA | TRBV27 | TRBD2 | TGTGCCAGCAGTTTATATAGCGGGGTATACGAGCAGTACTTC | CASSLYSGVYEQYF
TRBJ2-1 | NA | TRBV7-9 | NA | TGTGCCAGCAGCGGACCCGGACAGATCTCCTACAATGAGCAGTTCTTC | CASSGPGQISYNEQFF
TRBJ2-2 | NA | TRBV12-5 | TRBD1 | TGTGCTAGTGGTTCGTTTGGGACAGGGGTCGCCGGGGAGCTGTTTTTT | CASGSFGTGVAGELFF
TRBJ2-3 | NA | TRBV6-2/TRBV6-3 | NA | TGTGCCAGCAGTTTACGAATGGGGGCCGGGATTAGGGCAGATACGCAGTATTTT | CASSLRMGAGIRADTQYF
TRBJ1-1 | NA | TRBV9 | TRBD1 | TGTGCCAGCAGTGAAGGGGGCGCAACTGAAGCTTTCTTT | CASSEGGATEAFF
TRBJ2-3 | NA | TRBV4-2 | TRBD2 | TGTGCCAGCAGCCAAGATCGGCGGGGGGCCGCAGATACGCAGTATTTT | CASSQDRRGAADTQYF
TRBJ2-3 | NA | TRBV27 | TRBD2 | TGTGCCAGCAACCCGGGAGGCGGCCCTAGCACAGATACGCAGTATTTT | CASNPGGGPSTDTQYF
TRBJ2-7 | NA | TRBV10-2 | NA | TGCGCCAGTCAAGATCCCGGAGGGTACTACGAGCAGTACTTC | CASQDPGGYYEQYF
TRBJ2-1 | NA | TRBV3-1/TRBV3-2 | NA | TGTGCCAGCAGCCAAGCTCAGGTTCGCAATGAGCAGTTCTTC | CASSQAQVRNEQFF
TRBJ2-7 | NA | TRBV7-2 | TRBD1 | TGTGCCAGCAGCCCCCTGGGACAGGGGTCCTCCTACGAGCAGTACTTC | CASSPLGQGSSYEQYF
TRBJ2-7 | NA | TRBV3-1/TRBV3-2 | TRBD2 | TGTGCCAGCAGCCACGTAGCGGGAGGTTCCTACGAGCAGTACTTC | CASSHVAGGSYEQYF
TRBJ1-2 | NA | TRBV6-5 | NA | TGTGCCAGCAGACACGCCGAAGACAGGTTGGCTGGCTACACCTTC | CASRHAEDRLAGYTF
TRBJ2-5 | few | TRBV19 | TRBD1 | TGTGCCAGTAGTATGGGGACAGGGCGGGAGACCCAGTACTTC | CASSMGTGRETQYF
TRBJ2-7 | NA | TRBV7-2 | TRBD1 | TGTGCCAGCAGCTTAACAACAGGGGAATACGAGCAGTACTTC | CASSLTTGEYEQYF
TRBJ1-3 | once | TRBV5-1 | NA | TGCGCCAGCAGCTTAGTTCGGGGGGGCACTGGAAACACCATATATTTT | CASSLVRGGTGNTIYF
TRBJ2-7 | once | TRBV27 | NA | TGTGCCAGCAGTTTCACAGGGACGAACGAGCAGTACTTC | CASSFTGTNEQYF
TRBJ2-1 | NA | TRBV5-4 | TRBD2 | TGTGCCAGCAACCCTAGCGGGAGCCACAATGAGCAGTTCTTC | CASNPSGSHNEQFF
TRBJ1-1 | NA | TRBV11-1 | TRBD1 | TGTGCCAGCAGCTTACCGGACAGGATCACTGAAGCTTTCTTT | CASSLPDRITEAFF
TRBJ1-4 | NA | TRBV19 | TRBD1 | TGTGCCAGTAGTACCACGGCCGGGACAGTCAATGAAAAACTGTTTTTT | CASSTTAGTVNEKLFF
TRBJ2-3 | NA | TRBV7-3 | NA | TGTGCCAGCAGCTTACATTTTTCGGCGGAAGGCACAGATACGCAGTATTTT | CASSLHFSAEGTDTQYF
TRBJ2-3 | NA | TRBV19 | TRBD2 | TGTGCCAGTAGTAATCAGCGGGAGTACACAGATACGCAGTATTTT | CASSNQREYTDTQYF
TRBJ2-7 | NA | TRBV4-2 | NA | TGTGCCAGCAGCCAAGCCAGGGGCGGCAACGAGCAGTACTTC | CASSQARGGNEQYF
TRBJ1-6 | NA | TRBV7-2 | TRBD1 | TGTGCCAGCAGCGAGGGAACGACAGGGATCCAACTTAGTAATTCACCCCTCCACTTT | CASSEGTTGIQLSNSPLHF
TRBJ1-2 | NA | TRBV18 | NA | TGTGCCAGCTCACCAACGGGGGGGACCCATGGCTACACCTTC | CASSPTGGTHGYTF
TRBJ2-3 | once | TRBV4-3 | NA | TGCGCCAGCAGCCTTGCGGGTGCCGGGGGTACGCAGTATTTT | CASSLAGAGGTQYF
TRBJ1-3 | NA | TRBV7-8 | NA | TGTGCCAGCAGCTTAGAGGTTGCGGTTATCTCTGGAAACACCATATATTTT | CASSLEVAVISGNTIYF
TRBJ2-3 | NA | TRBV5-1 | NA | TGCGCCAGCAGCTTGGGGGCAGGTCTCGGCACAGATACGCAGTATTTT | CASSLGAGLGTDTQYF
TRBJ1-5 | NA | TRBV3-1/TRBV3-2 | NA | TGTGCCAGCAGCCAAGGATCGGAGAATCAGCCCCAGCATTTT | CASSQGSENQPQHF
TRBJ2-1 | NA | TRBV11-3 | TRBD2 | TGTGCCAGCAGCTTATCTCTAGCGGGAGTACATGAGCAGTTCTTC | CASSLSLAGVHEQFF
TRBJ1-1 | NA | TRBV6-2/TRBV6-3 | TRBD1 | TGTGCCAGCAGTTCTAGGGGGCCCAACACTGAAGCTTTCTTT | CASSSRGPNTEAFF
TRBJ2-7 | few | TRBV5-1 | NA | TGCGCCAGCAGCTTGGATGGAATCTGGGGGGTCTACGAGCAGTACTTC | CASSLDGIWGVYEQYF
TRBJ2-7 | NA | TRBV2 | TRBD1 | TGTGCCAGCAGGGCGGGACAGGGCATCTACGAGCAGTACTTC | CASRAGQGIYEQYF
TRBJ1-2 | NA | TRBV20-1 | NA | TGCAGTGTGGGGGGAACCTATGGCTACACCTTC | CSVGGTYGYTF
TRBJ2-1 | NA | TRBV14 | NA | TGTGCCAGCAGTCTCTCGCCCTGGCAGGGTCAGTTCTTC | CASSLSPWQGQFF
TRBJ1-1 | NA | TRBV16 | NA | TGTGCCAGCAGCCAACGGTCCACCCGGGGGGGCACTGAAGCTTTCTTT | CASSQRSTRGGTEAFF
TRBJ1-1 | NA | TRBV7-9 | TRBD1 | TGTGCCAGCAGCGCGGACAGGGAGGCTGAAGCTTTCTTT | CASSADREAEAFF
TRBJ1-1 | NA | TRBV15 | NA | TGTGCCACCAGCAGTACCGGGGGGCTCGGCACTGAAGCTTTCTTT | CATSSTGGLGTEAFF
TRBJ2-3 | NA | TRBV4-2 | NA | TGTGCCAGCAGCCAAAGACTAGTAACAGATACGCAGTATTTT | CASSQRLVTDTQYF
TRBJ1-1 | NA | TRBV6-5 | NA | TGTGCCAGCAGTTACTCCGGGCGGCGGAGGTTGACTGAAGCTTTCTTT | CASSYSGRRRLTEAFF
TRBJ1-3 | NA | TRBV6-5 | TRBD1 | TGTGCCAGCAGTTACGGCGGGACAGGTGGAAACACCATATATTTT | CASSYGGTGGNTIYF
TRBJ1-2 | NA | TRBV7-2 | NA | TGTGCCAGCAGCTTAATAGGGGCAGGACCATCCGGAGGCTACACCTTC | CASSLIGAGPSGGYTF
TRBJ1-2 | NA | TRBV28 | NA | TGTGCCAGCAGTTTCACCCCTCTCTCGACAGGAAACTATGGCTACACCTTC | CASSFTPLSTGNYGYTF
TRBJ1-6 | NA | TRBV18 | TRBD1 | TGTGCCAGCACGACAGGGCTGACCGATAATTCACCCCTCCACTTT | CASTTGLTDNSPLHF
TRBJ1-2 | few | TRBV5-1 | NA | TGCGCCAGCAGCTTCGGTGGAGACTATGGCTACACCTTC | CASSFGGDYGYTF
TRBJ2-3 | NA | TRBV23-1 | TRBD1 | TGCGCCAGCAGTAATACGGGACAGGGAACAGATACGCAGTATTTT | CASSNTGQGTDTQYF
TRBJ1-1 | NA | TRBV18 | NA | TGTGCCAGCTCCCAAGGACAGAACACTGAAGCTTTCTTT | CASSQGQNTEAFF